This T cell receptor beta chain emerged from a study of T cell responses to AZD1222 COVID-19 vaccine. The CDR3 has 13 residues. V was pared by 0 bases and J by 3 bases, with 5 bases between. Germline V CDR1 and CDR2: SGHDN, FVKESK. This table comes from immunoSEQ multiplex PCR, and its TCRdb copy is limited to in-frame clones, with some not included. The data hold 65,000 to 85,000 clones, with roughly 85% observed a single time. Study results and limitations: Just a handful of AZD1222 recipients were seropositive at baseline. White British people made up most donors, females outnumbered males, and clonal diversity was possibly underestimated. Targets within unmutated variant regions were reportedly found for nearly half of spike-specific TCRs.

This clone was picked up a small number of times. The antigen is unknown. The rearrangement joins TRBV14 to TRBJ1-2, with no clear D. The input for sequencing was peripheral blood, taken on day 0 of AZD1222 vaccination. The clonotype originates from an adult in good health. The CDR3: CASSQDRYYGYTF. The CDR3, as DNA: TGTGCCAGCAGCCAAGATAGATACTATGGCTACACCTTC. Full variable domain (outside the CDR3, taken from reference TRBV14 and TRBJ1-2): EAGVTQFPSHSVIEKGQTVTLRCDPISGHDNLYWYRRVMGKEIKFLLHFVKESKQDESGMPNNRFLAERTGGTYSTLKVQPAELEDSGVYFCASSQDRYYGYTFGSGTRLTVV.